A single sample is the source of the 4 T cell receptor beta chains below, sequenced in a study of CD8+CD57+ T cells in acquired aplastic anemia. According to the study, genomic DNA was the template for TCR beta VDJ and CDR3 profiling. TCRdb analysed the reads with MiXCR anew, one entry per CDR3 protein. Here the sample spans fewer than 200,000 distinct CDR3 sequences, approximately 60% being singletons. Specimen: sorted CD4+, CD8+, or CD8+CD57+ T cells (not recorded which) from PBMCs. These receptors were collected from a human donor in good health.

This clonotype was counted ten times or more. V usage is TRBV4-3 and J usage is TRBJ2-6, with 10 bases that match TRBD2. CDR3 length: 17 residues. CDR1 and CDR2 from the germline V gene are LGHNA and YSLEER. Trimming removed 8 bases from V and 2 bases from J; junction bases left unmatched: 9. DNA for the CDR3: TGCGCCAGCCGGCAGCGGGAGGGCCTAGCTGGGGCCAACGTCCTGACTTTC. As protein: CASRQREGLAGANVLTF.

In its sample, this clonotype was seen a few times. The CDR3 sequence is CAIKRGGETQYF. The CDR3 DNA is TGTGCCATCAAGCGGGGCGGCGAGACCCAGTACTTC. This chain connects TRBV6-6 to TRBJ2-5; TRBD2 matches 7 bases. The V gene's germline CDR1 is MNHNY and CDR2 SVGAGI (reference sequence). The CDR3 has 12 amino acids. J gave up 5 bases and V 10 bases, and 7 bases lay outside the gene matches.

This chain links TRBV2 with TRBJ2-3; the D is unclear. CDR3 size: 14 residues. Trimming took 4 bases from V and 1 from J, leaving 9 bases between them. Germline lookup yields CDR1 SNHLY and CDR2 FYNNEI. CDR3 in DNA: TGTGCCAGCAGTGCTATCGTAGGCACAGATACGCAGTATTTT. As protein: CASSAIVGTDTQYF.

Many counts were recorded for this clonotype. This chain connects TRBV3-1 to TRBJ2-7, with 7 nucleotides matching TRBD2. The CDR3 has 15 residues. V trimming: 1 base; J trimming: 3 bases; junction bases outside the gene matches: 6. Germline V gene sequence: CDR1 LGHDT, CDR2 YNNKEL (reference sequence). The CDR3: CASSQVAGEGYEQYF. The CDR3 DNA sequence: TGTGCCAGCAGCCAAGTGGCGGGAGAGGGCTACGAGCAGTACTTC.